Listed below are T cell receptor beta chains from one sample, sequenced in a study of T cells after yellow fever vaccination. In TCRdb, the 5' RACE reads were re-called with MiXCR into one record per CDR3 protein. Here the sample spans about 630,000 distinct CDR3 sequences, around 12% being singletons. This specimen consisted of PBMCs, obtained on the day of the yellow fever booster vaccination. These receptors were collected from a young man who received the YFV17D yellow fever vaccine. The CDR3 runs from the conserved cysteine through the conserved F or W. D genes are given only for firm matches. Clone size is shown for a subset of rows, as once, few, many or a class of expanded clone.

J: TRBJ2-1; size: few; D: -; V: TRBV7-2; CDR3: CASSLVAGPDNEQFF; DNA: TGTGCCAGCAGCTTAGTTGCTGGCCCAGACAATGAGCAGTTCTTC
J: TRBJ2-5; size: many; D: -; V: TRBV12-3/TRBV12-4; CDR3: CASSLLLQETQYF; DNA: TGTGCCAGCAGTCTATTACTACAAGAGACCCAGTACTTC
J: TRBJ2-5; size: few; D: -; V: TRBV4-3; CDR3: CASSQGAFEETQYF; DNA: TGCGCCAGCAGCCAGGGGGCCTTCGAAGAGACCCAGTACTTC
J: TRBJ2-2; size: -; D: -; V: TRBV6-5; CDR3: CASSYTVSNTGELFF; DNA: TGTGCCAGCAGTTACACAGTCTCGAACACCGGGGAGCTGTTTTTT
J: TRBJ2-2; size: -; D: -; V: TRBV18; CDR3: CASSPSEGRELFF; DNA: TGTGCCAGCTCACCCTCTGAGGGCCGGGAGCTGTTTTTT
J: TRBJ2-7; size: -; D: TRBD1; V: TRBV7-2; CDR3: CASSSLDRTGSYEQYF; DNA: TGTGCCAGCAGCTCTTTGGACAGGACTGGATCCTACGAGCAGTACTTC
J: TRBJ2-7; size: few; D: -; V: TRBV7-2; CDR3: CAREEEQGGEQYF; DNA: TGTGCCAGAGAGGAGGAGCAGGGCGGCGAGCAGTACTTC
J: TRBJ2-7; size: few; D: -; V: TRBV10-3; CDR3: CATSDRSYEQYF; DNA: TGTGCCACCTCGGACCGGTCCTACGAGCAGTACTTC
J: TRBJ2-4; size: -; D: TRBD1; V: TRBV19; CDR3: CASSVWDRGSDIQYF; DNA: TGTGCCAGTAGTGTCTGGGACAGGGGGTCGGACATTCAGTACTTC
J: TRBJ2-5; size: few; D: -; V: TRBV7-8; CDR3: CASSLGQALRQYF; DNA: TGTGCCAGCAGCTTAGGACAGGCACTTCGCCAGTACTTC
J: TRBJ1-2; size: -; D: TRBD1; V: TRBV6-1; CDR3: CASSGTGQGDYGYTF; DNA: TGTGCCAGCAGTGGAACGGGACAGGGGGACTATGGCTACACCTTC
J: TRBJ2-5; size: once; D: -; V: TRBV13; CDR3: CASSRTLETQYF; DNA: TGTGCCAGCAGCCGGACCCTAGAGACCCAGTACTTC
J: TRBJ1-1; size: -; D: -; V: TRBV20-1; CDR3: CSVRDHPGAFF; DNA: TGCAGTGTCCGGGACCACCCGGGAGCTTTCTTT
J: TRBJ2-7; size: -; D: TRBD1; V: TRBV11-2; CDR3: CASSSPGQGSYEQYF; DNA: TGTGCCAGCAGCTCGCCGGGACAGGGTTCCTACGAGCAGTACTTC
J: TRBJ2-1; size: few; D: TRBD1; V: TRBV27; CDR3: CASRSGTGYNEQFF; DNA: TGTGCCAGCAGGAGCGGGACAGGGTACAATGAGCAGTTCTTC
J: TRBJ2-3; size: few; D: -; V: TRBV6-5; CDR3: CAVQGYTDTQYF; DNA: TGTGCCGTTCAGGGTTACACAGATACGCAGTATTTT
J: TRBJ2-1; size: -; D: TRBD1; V: TRBV9; CDR3: CASSGDRGYEQFF; DNA: TGTGCCAGCAGCGGGGACAGGGGCTATGAGCAGTTCTTC
J: TRBJ2-2; size: few; D: -; V: TRBV19; CDR3: CASSIQASTGELFF; DNA: TGTGCCAGTAGTATTCAAGCGAGCACCGGGGAGCTGTTTTTT
J: TRBJ2-4; size: -; D: -; V: TRBV3-1; CDR3: CASSQGRIQYF; DNA: TGTGCCAGCAGCCAAGGAAGGATTCAGTACTTC
J: TRBJ2-7; size: -; D: -; V: TRBV5-6; CDR3: CASSLVKRPWWEQYF; DNA: TGTGCCAGCAGCTTGGTAAAACGCCCGTGGTGGGAGCAGTACTTC
J: TRBJ2-1; size: -; D: TRBD2; V: TRBV7-2; CDR3: CASSLTREGLRFF; DNA: TGTGCCAGCAGCTTAACTCGGGAGGGCTTGCGATTCTTC
J: TRBJ2-5; size: -; D: -; V: TRBV6-1; CDR3: CASAPGKTTNEVTQYF; DNA: TGTGCCAGCGCGCCTGGGAAGACCACCAACGAGGTGACCCAGTACTTC
J: TRBJ1-6; size: few; D: -; V: TRBV5-1; CDR3: CASSLGQMNSPLHF; DNA: TGCGCCAGCAGCTTGGGACAGATGAATTCACCCCTCCACTTT
J: TRBJ2-1; size: -; D: -; V: TRBV7-9; CDR3: CASSLVTGPLDEQFF; DNA: TGTGCCAGCAGCTTAGTGACTGGGCCTCTGGATGAGCAGTTCTTC
J: TRBJ1-5; size: -; D: -; V: TRBV29-1; CDR3: CSVGQHGLQPQHF; DNA: TGCAGCGTCGGGCAGCACGGCTTACAGCCCCAGCATTTT
J: TRBJ2-7; size: few; D: TRBD2; V: TRBV5-4; CDR3: CASSAPLAGSSYEQYF; DNA: TGTGCCAGCAGCGCCCCTCTAGCGGGGAGCTCCTACGAGCAGTACTTC
J: TRBJ2-1; size: few; D: TRBD1; V: TRBV20-1; CDR3: CSAMGQGPNEQFF; DNA: TGCAGTGCCATGGGACAGGGTCCCAATGAGCAGTTCTTC
J: TRBJ2-3; size: -; D: TRBD2; V: TRBV7-2; CDR3: CASSRGDKREWIDTQYF; DNA: TGTGCCAGCAGCAGGGGGGATAAGCGGGAGTGGATAGATACGCAGTATTTT
J: TRBJ2-1; size: -; D: -; V: TRBV15; CDR3: CATSRESGNAFF; DNA: TGTGCCACCAGCAGAGAATCGGGGAACGCGTTCTTC
J: TRBJ1-5; size: few; D: -; V: TRBV18; CDR3: CASSPESGKQPQHF; DNA: TGTGCCAGCTCACCGGAGAGTGGTAAACAGCCCCAGCATTTT
J: TRBJ2-2; size: -; D: -; V: TRBV5-1; CDR3: CASSTGSTGELFF; DNA: TGCGCCAGCAGCACCGGATCAACCGGGGAGCTGTTTTTT
J: TRBJ1-5; size: -; D: -; V: TRBV20-1; CDR3: CSALFGGISNQPQHF; DNA: TGCAGTGCGCTCTTTGGAGGGATAAGCAATCAGCCCCAGCATTTT
J: TRBJ2-2; size: -; D: TRBD2; V: TRBV7-2; CDR3: CASTHLGTSGRAGELFF; DNA: TGTGCCAGCACCCACCTCGGGACTAGCGGGAGGGCCGGGGAGCTGTTTTTT
J: TRBJ2-5; size: few; D: TRBD2; V: TRBV7-2; CDR3: CASSLTQRGGRARETQYF; DNA: TGTGCCAGCAGCTTAACGCAGCGTGGCGGGAGGGCCAGAGAGACCCAGTACTTC